These T cell receptor beta chains were read from a single sample in a study of blood T cell repertoires in COVID-19. Generated by immunoSEQ multiplex PCR, the TCRdb table keeps only in-frame clones and is missing some. This table has around 130,000 clones, 85% appearing once. The sequenced sample consisted of peripheral blood. All receptors come from a human donor in a cohort sampled during active COVID-19. The conserved cysteine and the conserved F or W are not part of the CDR3 here. Each record gives: J gene, V gene, clone size, CDR3 protein. Clone size is stated in some rows and not others, as once, few, many or a class when expanded.

TRBJ2-5,TRBV7-9,.,ASGSLTPGTKKQETQY
TRBJ2-1,TRBV6-2/TRBV6-3,.,ASSYSSMLGRELNEQF
TRBJ1-1,TRBV30,.,AWSVRQGGGYTEAF
TRBJ2-6,TRBV29-1,.,SVSKGAGANVLT
TRBJ1-2,TRBV6-5,once,ASSPDSPYGYT
TRBJ2-1,TRBV4-1,.,ASSQQRGLENEQF
TRBJ2-1,TRBV6-2/TRBV6-3,.,ASSYSKAGSTYNEQF
TRBJ2-5,TRBV7-2,few,ASALEETQY
TRBJ1-2,TRBV6-4,.,ASSDSPGTGSYGYT
TRBJ2-1,TRBV21-1,.,ASSIPDWRNEQF
TRBJ1-1,TRBV5-4,.,ASSLGHLMNTEAF
TRBJ2-3,TRBV6-2/TRBV6-3,.,ASSYGERRLAFTDTQY
TRBJ2-3,TRBV15,.,ATGTRRGGTDTQY
TRBJ2-1,TRBV15,.,ATSREGLAGGNEQF
TRBJ1-2,TRBV2,.,ASSFDRNYGYT
TRBJ1-1,TRBV7-8,.,ASSSETIKNTEAF
TRBJ1-1,TRBV7-2,.,ASSLDRVNTEAF
TRBJ2-3,TRBV24-1,.,ATSDFGERGTDTQY
TRBJ1-2,TRBV5-6,.,ASSLQGRGYT
TRBJ2-3,TRBV7-2,.,ASSVHSGQAGQY
TRBJ1-4,TRBV29-1,.,SADPTGRNEKLF
TRBJ1-2,TRBV5-1,once,ASTQDSKYGYT
TRBJ1-1,TRBV18,.,ASSLDRRNTEAF
TRBJ2-2,TRBV6-2/TRBV6-3,once,ASSIDFNTGELF
TRBJ1-1,TRBV6-1,.,ASSEQVRWKQNTEAF
TRBJ2-2,TRBV23-1,.,ASSRTLRQGNTGELF
TRBJ1-1,TRBV25-1,.,ASIGTGGPTEAF
TRBJ2-7,TRBV2,.,ASSGTGGTYEQY
TRBJ1-1,TRBV5-1,.,ASSQFPNRGVSAGF